The 26 T cell receptor beta chains presented below share a single source sample, sequenced in a study of molecular identifiers for immune sequencing clone quantification. Using its own MiXCR run on the PCR reads, TCRdb lists one record per CDR3 protein. Of some 650,000 distinct CDR3 sequences listed, about 20% are singletons. The specimen sequenced was naive CD8+ T cells from blood, with Jurkat cell RNA spiked in. The subset: FACS-sorted CD8+CD4-CCR7+CD45RA+ naive T cells. The receptors stem from a human donor in good health. Some libraries in this study had Jurkat cell RNA spiked in.

Many counts were recorded for this clonotype. V and J are TRBV5-1 and TRBJ1-4, with a possible D match to TRBD1 (5 bases). Germline loops: CDR1 SGHRS, CDR2 YFSETQ. This CDR3 comprises 16 residues. The V gene lost 0 bases and the J gene lost 3 bases, with 12 bases spanning the gap. The CDR3 coding sequence is TGCGCCAGCAGCTTGGAGGGGTTAATGGCTAATGAAAAACTGTTTTTT. Its translation: CASSLEGLMANEKLFF.

This clonotype was detected ten times or more. This sequence joins TRBV5-1 and TRBJ2-7; D perhaps matches TRBD2 (6 bases). Germline CDR1 reads SGHRS; CDR2 reads YFSETQ. Trimming removed 0 bases from V and 4 bases from J, with 14 bases in between. The CDR3 spans 15 residues. The CDR3: CASSLAGGAGYEQYF. In DNA, the CDR3 is TGCGCCAGCAGCTTGGCAGGCGGGGCCGGATACGAGCAGTACTTC. Using reference TRBV5-1 and TRBJ2-7 for the parts outside the CDR3, the full variable domain is KAGVTQTPRYLIKTRGQQVTLSCSPISGHRSVSWYQQTPGQGLQFLFEYFSETQRNKGNFPGRFSGRQFSNSRSEMNVSTLELGDSALYLCASSLAGGAGYEQYFGPGTRLTVT.

Many counts were recorded for this clonotype. The V call is TRBV6-2 or TRBV6-3, the J call TRBJ2-1; TRBD2 might be the D (5 bases). The V end was cut by 6 bases, the J end by 0 bases, with 15 bases between. CDR3 size: 16 residues. CDR1 is MNHEY and CDR2 is SVGEGT in the germline V gene. The CDR3 protein is CASSRTSGSSYNEQFF. CDR3 DNA: TGTGCCAGCAGCAGGACTTCGGGCAGCTCCTACAATGAGCAGTTCTTC.

Comments on this clonotype: A much larger clonotype is one base distant, so this may be a read error. J is TRBJ1-1 and V is TRBV7-9, with D perhaps matching TRBD1 (5 bases). V shed 5 bases and J shed 3 bases, with 16 bases lying between them. The CDR3 is made up of 15 amino acids. Looked up from germline, CDR1 is SEHNR and CDR2 is FQNEAQ (reference sequence). The CDR3 DNA sequence: TGTGCCAGCAGCCTTTGGAGGGGCGAGGACACTGAAGCTTTCTTT. Its protein is CASSLWRGEDTEAFF.

CDR3 in DNA: TGTGCCAGCAGCCTCAACGACAGGGGGCCACACAATGAGCAGTTCTTC. Its protein product is CASSLNDRGPHNEQFF. The chain combines TRBV11-2 with TRBJ2-1, with TRBD1 matching over 10 bases. V lost 5 bases to trimming and J lost 5 bases; unmatched junction nucleotides: 9. CDR1 is SGHAT, CDR2 FQNNGV, per germline. This CDR3 spans 16 amino acids.

Notes on this clonotype: A read error may be the cause here, since a much bigger clone is one base away. The chain recombines TRBV24-1 with TRBJ2-3; 9 nucleotides line up with TRBD1. Germline V gene sequence: CDR1 KGHDR, CDR2 SFDVKD. V dropped 4 bases and J dropped 3; count of bases not matched to a gene: 7. The CDR3 has 16 amino acids. As DNA, the CDR3 is TGTGCCACCAGTGACAAGGACAGGGGTGCAACAGATACGCAGTATTTT. This encodes CATSDKDRGATDTQYF.

This clonotype appeared many times. V and J are TRBV24-1 and TRBJ2-7; 11 positions agree with TRBD2. The CDR3 length is 16 residues. V shed 1 base and J 2 bases; nucleotides not matched to a gene: 3. Looked up from germline, CDR1 is KGHDR and CDR2 is SFDVKD. The CDR3 spells CATSDLRTSGPYEQYF. The CDR3 DNA reads as TGTGCCACCAGTGATTTACGGACTAGCGGGCCCTACGAGCAGTACTTC.

About this clonotype itself: It may be a read error: a sequence one base away is much more abundant. The chain couples TRBV9 to TRBJ1-1, with D unclear. The CDR3 runs 14 residues. V dropped 2 bases and J dropped 4 bases, with 12 bases sitting between them. The germline gives CDR1 SGDLS, CDR2 YYNGEE. This chain's CDR3 is CASSVWVDGTEAFF. CDR3 bases: TGTGCCAGCAGCGTTTGGGTGGACGGCACTGAAGCTTTCTTT.

This clonotype occurred a few times. J is TRBJ2-5 and V is TRBV11-2; 9 bases map to TRBD2. Per germline, CDR1 SGHAT and CDR2 FQNNGV. The CDR3 runs to 15 residues. With 4 bases clipped from V and 5 bases from J, the junction kept 8 bases outside the gene matches. The CDR3 DNA reads as TGTGCCAGCAGCTCTAGGCGGGGGGGAGGCGAGACCCAGTACTTC. It specifies CASSSRRGGGETQYF. Full variable domain (missing parts from reference TRBV11-2 and TRBJ2-5): EAGVAQSPRYKIIEKRQSVAFWCNPISGHATLYWYQQILGQGPKLLIQFQNNGVVDDSQLPKDRFSAERLKGVDSTLKIQPAKLEDSAVYLCASSSRRGGGETQYFGPGTRLLVL.

V gene TRBV4-3 combines with J gene TRBJ2-7, with 8 bases fitting TRBD1. The junction had 7 bases not matched to a gene; V was cut back by 0 bases and J by 3 bases. CDR1 and CDR2 from the germline V gene are LGHNA and YSLEER. The CDR3 extends over 16 amino acids. CDR3 residues: CASSQDARDRNYEQYF. The CDR3 DNA reads TGCGCCAGCAGCCAAGATGCTCGGGACAGGAACTACGAGCAGTACTTC.

This clonotype has just a few counts. The V and J genes are TRBV27 and TRBJ2-7; TRBD1 agrees at 8 bases. V shed 0 bases, J shed 4 bases, and the junction held 5 bases outside the gene matches. The CDR3 contains 15 residues. Germline V gene sequence: CDR1 MNHEY, CDR2 SMNVEV (reference sequence). This CDR3 is CASSLSQGAYYEQYF. CDR3 bases: TGTGCCAGCAGTTTATCGCAGGGGGCGTATTACGAGCAGTACTTC.

This clonotype showed up many times. The genes are TRBV6-2 or TRBV6-3 and TRBJ2-1; 11 bases fit TRBD2. CDR1 and CDR2 (germline): MNHEY, SVGEGT. The CDR3 runs to 15 residues. Trimming took 5 bases from V and 7 from J; bases not matched to a gene: 7. The CDR3 bases are TGTGCCAGCAGTCCAGGACTAGCGGGCGTAAATGAGCAGTTCTTC. Amino acids: CASSPGLAGVNEQFF.

This clonotype was picked up many times. The CDR3 DNA sequence: TGTGCCTGGGGACAGGAAGTAGGGACCCAGTACTTC. Protein: CAWGQEVGTQYF. This chain uses TRBV30 with TRBJ2-5, with 7 positions matching TRBD1. The junction had 7 bases not matched to a gene; V was cut back by 5 bases and J by 7 bases. The CDR3 covers 12 residues. CDR1 is GTSNPN, CDR2 SVGIG, per germline (reference sequence).

The V and J genes are TRBV3-1 and TRBJ2-2; TRBD2 matches at 8 bases. This CDR3 region has 17 residues. Per germline, CDR1 LGHDT and CDR2 YNNKEL (reference sequence). V dropped 4 bases and J dropped 5; count of bases not matched to a gene: 12. CDR3 bases: TGTGCCAGCAGCCGGCTAGCGGGTGCCGGTCGGACCGGGGAGCTGTTTTTT. The encoded protein is CASSRLAGAGRTGELFF.

Points on this clonotype: A clone one base away is much larger, so this may be a read error. The chain links TRBV7-9 to TRBJ2-7, with D perhaps assigned TRBD1 or TRBD2 (5 bases each). Germline V gene data show CDR1 as SEHNR and CDR2 as FQNEAQ (reference sequence). Deletions cut 5 bases from V and 2 bases from J, with 19 bases between. The CDR3 sequence is 16 residues long. CDR3 sequence: CASSRAPSRAPYEQYF. The CDR3 DNA sequence: TGTGCCAGCAGCCGGGCCCCTAGCAGGGCTCCCTACGAGCAGTACTTC.

This sequence joins TRBV7-9 and TRBJ2-1; possible D gene TRBD1, 6 bases. Per germline, CDR1 SEHNR and CDR2 FQNEAQ (reference sequence). The CDR3 runs 18 residues. Trimming took 5 bases from V and 0 from J, leaving 20 bases between them. DNA of the CDR3: TGTGCCAGCAGCACTAACGGACGGGACATGAGCTCCTACAATGAGCAGTTCTTC. Its protein is CASSTNGRDMSSYNEQFF.

This clonotype was observed at least ten times. This chain uses TRBV10-3 with TRBJ2-7; TRBD2 agrees at 9 bases. J lost 5 bases, V lost 0 bases, and 2 bases had no gene match. The CDR3 length is 14 residues. Germline lookup yields CDR1 ENHRY and CDR2 SYGVKD. CDR3 bases: TGTGCCATCAGTGAGTCTAGCGGGAGCCACGAGCAGTACTTC. Residues: CAISESSGSHEQYF.

About this clonotype: This clone may be a read error of a much larger clone one base away. This chain joins TRBV20-1 and TRBJ2-1, with 12 bases matching TRBD2. CDR3 length: 15 amino acids. CDR1 is DFQATT and CDR2 is SNEGSKA in the germline V gene (reference sequence). CDR3 nucleotide sequence: TGCAGTGCTCGCCCTAGCGGGGGGGCCTACAATGAGCAGTCCTTC. Translation gives CSARPSGGAYNEQSF.

Worth noting for this clonotype: At one end the junction does not follow the germline gene, possibly because of a read error. This chain links TRBV12-3 or TRBV12-4 with TRBJ1-6; D is unclear. This CDR3 region has 16 residues. CDR3 sequence reads: CASSLASDFYNSPLHF. The DNA for the CDR3 is TGTGCCAGCAGCTTAGCCTCCGATTTCTATAATTCACCCCTCCACTTT.

This clonotype was counted at least ten times. V is TRBV10-3 and J is TRBJ2-7; D may correspond to TRBD1 or TRBD2 (5 bases each). V shed 0 bases and J shed 2 bases, with 11 bases lying between them. This CDR3 comprises 15 residues. The V gene's germline CDR1 is ENHRY and CDR2 SYGVKD. The CDR3 here is CAISESDYRPYEQYF. As DNA, the CDR3 is TGTGCCATCAGTGAGTCAGACTACAGGCCCTACGAGCAGTACTTC.

The rearrangement joins TRBV19 to TRBJ2-5; 13 bases map to TRBD2. The CDR3 has 14 residues. J lost 3 bases, V lost 8 bases, and 3 bases had no gene match. The germline gives CDR1 LNHDA, CDR2 SQIVND (reference sequence). The CDR3: CASGLAGAEETQYF. The CDR3 DNA sequence: TGTGCCAGTGGACTAGCGGGGGCCGAAGAGACCCAGTACTTC.

The chain couples TRBV4-3 to TRBJ1-1, with D uncertain. Between the trimmed V and J ends, which lost 0 bases and 4 bases, there was a span of 12 bases. Germline loops: CDR1 LGHNA, CDR2 YSLEER. CDR3 length: 15 amino acids. The CDR3 DNA is TGCGCCAGCAGCCAAGACAGGAGTAAGCCCACTGAAGCTTTCTTT. It yields the protein CASSQDRSKPTEAFF.

The chain employs TRBV19 and TRBJ1-1, with D unresolved. CDR1 is LNHDA and CDR2 is SQIVND in the germline V gene (reference sequence). The CDR3 has 11 residues. Trimming took off 5 bases at V and 7 bases at J, with 8 bases between the two ends. The CDR3 bases are TGTGCCAGTAGTTCGTCTGTTGAAGCTTTCTTT. Protein sequence: CASSSSVEAFF.

The rearrangement links TRBV29-1 to TRBJ2-1, with 13 bases matching TRBD2. V lost 3 bases and J lost 4; bases outside the gene matches: 3. This CDR3 is 15 amino acids long. Germline V gene lookup returns CDR1 SQVTM and CDR2 ANQGSEA. This CDR3 is CSVEGTSGAYNEQFF. The CDR3 bases are TGCAGCGTTGAGGGGACTAGCGGGGCGTACAATGAGCAGTTCTTC.

The sample holds many counts of this clonotype. The chain links TRBV30 to TRBJ2-1; D not certain. The CDR3 sequence is 12 residues long. V shed 0 bases and J shed 8 bases, with 8 bases lying between them. Germline V gives CDR1 GTSNPN, CDR2 SVGIG (reference sequence). CDR3 sequence reads: CAWSVLNDEQFF. For the CDR3, the DNA is TGTGCCTGGAGTGTACTGAACGATGAGCAGTTCTTC.

This clonotype was counted at least ten times. The genes are TRBV12-3 or TRBV12-4 and TRBJ1-6; TRBD1 might be the D (5 bases). CDR3 length: 13 residues. V dropped 3 bases and J dropped 10 bases, with 10 bases sitting between them. CDR3 coding DNA: TGTGCCAGCAGTTTGGGACTTGACTCACCCCTCCACTTT. Amino acid sequence: CASSLGLDSPLHF.